The 21 T cell receptor beta chains below were found in one sample sequenced in a study of early T cells in non-severe SARS-CoV-2 infection listed by TCRdb under 2021. The method behind the library was 5' RACE. Reads for this sample came from a NextSeq 500. TCRdb redid the processing of the public reads, applying fastp at Q25 and MiXCR, and retained in-frame beta chains. A single entry per CDR3 protein holds the most common genes and DNA from its merged rows. This sample is represented by 60,000 to 85,000 distinct CDR3 sequences; about a sixth of them were singletons. More than 10% of the sample is taken by the ten largest. Sequenced input: whole blood. These receptors were collected from an adult who was a healthcare worker with PCR-confirmed SARS-CoV-2 infection or an uninfected control (not recorded which).

In its sample, this clonotype ranks as medium-sized (0.01 to 0.1%). This chain uses TRBV7-6 with TRBJ2-7; the match to TRBD1 covers 8 bases. This CDR3 spans 17 amino acids. Germline V gene lookup returns CDR1 SGHVS and CDR2 FNYEAQ. V lost 1 base, J lost 0 bases, and 8 bases stayed unmatched. Here the CDR3 DNA reads TGTGCCAGCAGCTTAGGGGTCGGACAGGGTTCCTCCTACGAGCAGTACTTC. Translated, it gives CASSLGVGQGSSYEQYF.

This clonotype was recorded a few times. V usage is TRBV18 and J usage is TRBJ1-4; no definite D call. Germline loops: CDR1 KGHSH, CDR2 LQKENI. Trimming removed 2 bases at V and 5 bases at J, with 9 bases between. CDR3 length: 14 residues. The CDR3 DNA follows: TGTGCCAGCTCACCATTACAGCCAAATGAAAAACTGTTTTTT. Amino acids: CASSPLQPNEKLFF. Variable domain in full (rest from reference TRBV18 and TRBJ1-4): NAGVMQNPRHLVRRRGQEARLRCSPMKGHSHVYWYRQLPEEGLKFMVYLQKENIIDESGMPKERFSAEFPKEGPSILRIQQVVRGDSAAYFCASSPLQPNEKLFFGSGTQLSVL.

The CDR3 coding sequence is TGTGCCAGCAGCCGGGGCTACGGCACCGGGGAGCTGTTTTTT. Amino acids: CASSRGYGTGELFF. The chain couples TRBV11-2 to TRBJ2-2; D tentatively fits TRBD1 or TRBD2 (5 bases each). The V end was cut by 5 bases, the J end by 4 bases, with 11 bases between. Germline V CDR1 and CDR2: SGHAT, FQNNGV. CDR3 length: 14 residues.

About this clonotype: A much larger clone sits a single nucleotide away, making a read error possible. The rearrangement uses TRBV7-2 and TRBJ2-1; a possible D gene is TRBD1 (5 bases). V was pared by 5 bases and J by 6 bases, with 17 bases between. The CDR3 consists of 15 residues. Germline V gives CDR1 SGHTA, CDR2 FQGNSA. This CDR3 reads CASSTRQWAINEQFF. The CDR3 nucleotides are TGTGCCAGCAGCACCCGACAGTGGGCCATCAATGAGCAGTTCTTC.

CDR3 sequence (DNA): TGTGCCTGGGAATCCGGGACAGGGAGTGAGACCCAGTACTTC. It encodes CAWESGTGSETQYF. V and J are TRBV30 and TRBJ2-5; TRBD1 matches at 9 bases. V trimming: 5 bases; J trimming: 5 bases; junction bases outside the gene matches: 9. The CDR3 runs 14 residues. Per the germline V gene, CDR1 is GTSNPN and CDR2 is SVGIG (reference sequence). Based on the CDR3 plus reference TRBV30 and TRBJ2-5, the full variable domain is SQTIHQWPATLVQPVGSPLSLECTVEGTSNPNLYWYRQAAGRGLQLLFYSVGIGQISSEVPQNLSASRPQDRQFILSSKKLLLSDSGFYLCAWESGTGSETQYFGPGTRLLVL.

The rearrangement uses TRBV28 and TRBJ2-4; 7 bases line up with TRBD1. Unmatched junction bases numbered 6, after V lost 8 bases and J lost 5 bases. The CDR3 extends over 13 amino acids. Germline V gene sequence: CDR1 MDHEN, CDR2 SYDVKM. CDR3: CASHSGTENIQYF. The CDR3 DNA sequence: TGTGCCAGCCACTCCGGGACAGAAAACATTCAGTACTTC.

This clonotype was counted between two and nine times. The chain carries TRBV6-1 and TRBJ1-1, with TRBD1 identical over 10 bases. The junction had 8 bases not matched to a gene; V was cut back by 7 bases and J by 3 bases. Germline CDR1 is MNHNS and CDR2 is SASEGT. This CDR3 comprises 15 residues. CDR3 coding DNA: TGTGCCAGCACCTCCGGGACAGGGGCTCACACTGAAGCTTTCTTT. As protein: CASTSGTGAHTEAFF.

This rearrangement joins TRBV29-1 to TRBJ1-1, with a tentative D call TRBD1 (6 bases). CDR3 length equals 14 residues. V was shortened by 7 bases and J by 3 bases, with 18 bases between the two germline ends. Germline CDR1 SQVTM, CDR2 ANQGSEA. The CDR3 region is CSALAAGAYTEAFF. DNA for the CDR3: TGCAGCGCTCTCGCGGCAGGGGCCTACACTGAAGCTTTCTTT.

In its sample, this clonotype was seen a few times. This chain uses TRBV6-6 with TRBJ2-6, with D perhaps TRBD2 (6 bases). The germline CDR1 and CDR2 sequences are MNHNY and SVGAGI (reference sequence). The CDR3 has 13 amino acids. Deletions cut 4 bases from V and 13 bases from J, with 14 bases between. DNA for the CDR3: TGTGCCAGCAGTTCGCGGGATCAAGGGGTCCTGACTTTC. Translating it yields CASSSRDQGVLTF.

This clonotype was observed many times. This chain joins TRBV11-2 and TRBJ2-1, with 11 bases matching TRBD2. CDR3 length: 16 amino acids. J lost 10 bases, V lost 5 bases, and 13 bases had no gene match. Germline V lookup: CDR1 SGHAT, CDR2 FQNNGV. CDR3 residues: CASSRSPSGGMGEQFF. The CDR3 region has the DNA TGTGCCAGCAGCCGATCCCCTAGCGGGGGGATGGGAGAGCAGTTCTTC.

This chain joins TRBV7-2 and TRBJ2-3; 10 nucleotides match TRBD2. The trim removed 6 bases at V and 2 bases at J, leaving 5 bases unmatched. Germline V gene data show CDR1 as SGHTA and CDR2 as FQGNSA. The CDR3 is 15 residues long. The CDR3 region has the DNA TGTGCCAGCAGAAAAAGCGGGAGGGCCACAGATACGCAGTATTTT. Translated: CASRKSGRATDTQYF.

This clonotype appeared many times. The chain employs TRBV29-1 and TRBJ2-4; TRBD2 matches 7 bases. The V gene's germline CDR1 is SQVTM and CDR2 ANQGSEA. The CDR3 length is 12 residues. V gave up 3 bases and J gave up 9 bases; unmatched junction bases: 5. CDR3 sequence: CSVDREGGIQYF. The CDR3 bases are TGCAGCGTTGACAGGGAGGGTGGCATTCAGTACTTC.

This clonotype showed up just a few times. This sequence joins TRBV7-3 and TRBJ2-1; 8 bases map to TRBD2. The CDR3 is made up of 15 amino acids. The junction had 5 bases not matched to a gene; V was cut back by 3 bases and J by 4 bases. CDR1 is SGHTA and CDR2 is FQGTGA in the germline V gene. CDR3 bases: TGTGCCAGCAGCTTGACGGCTAGCGGGTACAATGAGCAGTTCTTC. Amino acid sequence: CASSLTASGYNEQFF.

This clonotype has a handful of counts. The chain has TRBV10-2 and TRBJ2-2; TRBD2 matches at 11 bases. Germline V gene data show CDR1 as WSHSY and CDR2 as SAAADI. The trim removed 6 bases at V and 6 bases at J, leaving 6 bases unmatched. The CDR3 loop spans 15 amino acids. The DNA of the CDR3 is TGCGCCAGCAGCATACTAGCGGGGGACTCCGGGGAGCTGTTTTTT. Translation: CASSILAGDSGELFF.

The chain is built from TRBV19 and TRBJ2-2; no definite D call. The CDR3 runs 13 residues. Germline V gene data show CDR1 as LNHDA and CDR2 as SQIVND (reference sequence). V was clipped by 1 base and J by 6 bases, with 6 bases between them. CDR3: CASSIAAAGELFF. CDR3 coding DNA: TGTGCCAGTAGTATAGCGGCGGCCGGGGAGCTGTTTTTT.

The chain has TRBV9 and TRBJ1-1; D is undetermined. Deletions cut 1 base from V and 1 base from J, with 5 bases between. Germline values: CDR1 SGDLS, CDR2 YYNGEE. There are 13 residues in the CDR3. CDR3 DNA: TGTGCCAGCAGCGTAACGCAGAACACTGAAGCTTTCTTT. This encodes CASSVTQNTEAFF.

The V and J genes are TRBV12-5 and TRBJ2-7; a possible D gene is TRBD1 (6 bases). Germline V gene sequence: CDR1 LGHNT, CDR2 FRNRAP. The V gene lost 10 bases and the J gene lost 0 bases, with 16 bases spanning the gap. This CDR3 spans 14 amino acids. In DNA form, the CDR3 reads TGTGCTACCGACAGGCAGGCCAGCTCCTACGAGCAGTACTTC. It specifies CATDRQASSYEQYF.

This clonotype was counted at least ten times. The chain has TRBV7-2 and TRBJ2-3, with TRBD2 identical over 9 bases. This CDR3 region has 17 residues. V lost 5 bases, J lost 3 bases, and 12 bases stayed unmatched. The germline V gene encodes CDR1 SGHTA and CDR2 FQGNSA. The CDR3 loop reads CASSLLPRLAVTDTQYF. The CDR3 DNA sequence: TGTGCCAGCAGCCTCCTCCCCCGACTAGCGGTAACAGATACGCAGTATTTT.

The V call is TRBV5-6, the J call TRBJ2-1; TRBD1 is a possible D gene (5 bases). The CDR3 covers 12 residues. Germline CDR1 SGHDT, CDR2 YYEEEE. V lost 5 bases to trimming and J lost 5 bases, with 8 bases between them. CDR3 sequence (DNA): TGTGCCAGCAGGTTACAGGACAATGAGCAGTTCTTC. This sequence encodes CASRLQDNEQFF.

The gene calls are TRBV11-2 and TRBJ2-7; a possible D gene is TRBD1 (5 bases). Between the trimmed V and J ends, which lost 4 bases and 9 bases, there was a span of 22 bases. In germline, CDR1 is SGHAT, CDR2 FQNNGV. The CDR3 is made up of 15 amino acids. The CDR3 protein is CASSSAAGSPGTQYF. The CDR3 region has the DNA TGTGCCAGCAGCTCAGCCGCAGGGTCCCCTGGCACGCAGTACTTC. The entire variable domain, with the rest obtained from reference TRBV11-2 and TRBJ2-7, is as follows: EAGVAQSPRYKIIEKRQSVAFWCNPISGHATLYWYQQILGQGPKLLIQFQNNGVVDDSQLPKDRFSAERLKGVDSTLKIQPAKLEDSAVYLCASSSAAGSPGTQYFGPGTRLTVT.

The V and J genes are TRBV5-1 and TRBJ1-3; D unresolved. Germline V gives CDR1 SGHRS, CDR2 YFSETQ. The CDR3 length is 17 residues. Trimming removed 0 bases from V and 2 bases from J, with 15 bases in between. The CDR3 DNA is TGCGCCAGCAGCTTGGAGAAGGGAGTACTTGCTGGAAACACCATATATTTT. Residues: CASSLEKGVLAGNTIYF.